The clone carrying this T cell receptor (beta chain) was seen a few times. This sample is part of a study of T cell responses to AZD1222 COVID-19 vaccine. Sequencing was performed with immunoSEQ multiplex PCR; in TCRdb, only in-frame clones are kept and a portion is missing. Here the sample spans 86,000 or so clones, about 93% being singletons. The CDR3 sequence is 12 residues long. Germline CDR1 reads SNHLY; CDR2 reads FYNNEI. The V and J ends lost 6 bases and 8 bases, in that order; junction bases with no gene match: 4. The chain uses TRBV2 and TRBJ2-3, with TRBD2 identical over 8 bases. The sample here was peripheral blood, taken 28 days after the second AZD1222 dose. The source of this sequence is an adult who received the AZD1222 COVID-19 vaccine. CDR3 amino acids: CASRGTSFTQYF. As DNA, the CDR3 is TGTGCCAGCAGGGGGACTAGTTTTACGCAGTATTTT.